This T cell receptor (beta chain) derives from a study of T cell responses to AZD1222 COVID-19 vaccine. CDR3 length: 13 amino acids. Per the germline V gene, CDR1 is MDHEN and CDR2 is SYDVKM. Findings and limits, study-wide: Clonal diversity may have been underestimated in mostly white British donors.

As regards this clone: The antigen is undetermined.

Repertoires were generated with immunoSEQ multiplex PCR, while TCRdb's copy carries only in-frame clones and drops some. The table includes 150,000 or so clones, around 93% detected once. Sequencing used peripheral blood, obtained on day 0 of AZD1222 vaccination. The V call is TRBV28, the J call TRBJ2-7; 13 bases agree with TRBD2. This receptor was taken from an adult in good health. CDR3 coding DNA: TGTACATCTAGGACTAGCGGGAGTTACGAGCAGTACTTC. Amino acids: CTSRTSGSYEQYF. The full variable domain, rest sourced from reference TRBV28 and TRBJ2-7, is DVKVTQSSRYLVKRTGEKVFLECVQDMDHENMFWYRQDPGLGLRLIYFSYDVKMKEKGDIPEGYSVSREKKERFSLILESASTNQTSMYLCTSRTSGSYEQYFGPGTRLTVT.